This entry lists 22 T cell receptor beta chains sequenced from one sample in a study of cytomegalovirus exposure and HLA in healthy donors. Primers: 60 Vbeta forward and 13 Jbeta reverse. Some clones are missing from TCRdb's copy, which holds only in-frame ones; the method was immunoSEQ multiplex PCR. This table has some 140,000 clones, roughly 74% appearing once. Source material: PBMCs. The origin of the receptors is a man aged 18-30 years in good health and CMV-seronegative.

The rearrangement joins TRBV11-2 to TRBJ1-1; D is ambiguous. CDR3 length: 17 residues. CDR1 is SGHAT, CDR2 FQNNGV, per germline. Deletions cut 0 bases from V and 3 bases from J, with 17 bases between. CDR3 residues: CASSLEAVGAGDTEAFF. For the CDR3, the DNA is TGTGCCAGCAGCTTAGAGGCAGTGGGCGCGGGCGACACTGAAGCTTTCTTT.

The chain recombines TRBV19 with TRBJ2-7; perhaps TRBD1 as D (6 bases). V lost 3 bases, J lost 2 bases, and 8 bases lay in between. This CDR3 contains 13 residues. Germline V gene data show CDR1 as LNHDA and CDR2 as SQIVND (reference sequence). The CDR3 DNA sequence: TGTGCCAGTAGTATGGGACAAGCCTACGAGCAGTACTTC. Translated, it gives CASSMGQAYEQYF. The full variable domain, completed using reference TRBV19 and TRBJ2-7, is DGGITQSPKYLFRKEGQNVTLSCEQNLNHDAMYWYRQDPGQGLRLIYYSQIVNDFQKGDIAEGYSVSREKKESFPLTVTSAQKNPTAFYLCASSMGQAYEQYFGPGTRLTVT.

This clone has more than one count but fewer than ten. The chain joins TRBV19 to TRBJ1-1; D remains ambiguous. The V gene lost 5 bases and the J gene lost 0 bases, with 13 bases spanning the gap. This CDR3 region has 15 residues. Germline values: CDR1 LNHDA, CDR2 SQIVND (reference sequence). CDR3 DNA sequence: TGTGCCAGTAGTTCTTGGACGGGGATGAACACTGAAGCTTTCTTT. Translation: CASSSWTGMNTEAFF.

The V and J genes are TRBV5-1 and TRBJ1-4; 9 bases match TRBD1. J lost 6 bases, V lost 4 bases, and 4 bases had no gene match. CDR1 SGHRS and CDR2 YFSETQ come from the germline V gene. This CDR3 is built from 14 residues. The CDR3 DNA sequence: TGCGCCAGCAGCCCAGGACAGGGGCATGAAAAACTGTTTTTT. Translation: CASSPGQGHEKLFF.

V is TRBV5-5 and J is TRBJ2-1, with 7 bases aligning to TRBD1. From germline, CDR1 is SGHKS and CDR2 YYEKEE (reference sequence). With 4 bases clipped from V and 2 bases from J, the junction kept 9 bases outside the gene matches. CDR3 length: 16 residues. CDR3 in amino acids: CASSPRDSPPYNEQFF. For the CDR3, the DNA is TGTGCCAGCAGCCCTAGGGACAGCCCTCCCTACAATGAGCAGTTCTTC.

The chain employs TRBV5-1 and TRBJ2-2, with D maybe TRBD1 (5 bases). Trimming pared 0 bases from V and 4 bases from J, leaving 10 bases between. CDR1 and CDR2 from the germline V gene are SGHRS and YFSETQ. The CDR3 has 15 amino acids. This CDR3 is CASSLGTPSTGELFF. CDR3 nucleotides: TGCGCCAGCAGCTTGGGGACACCTAGCACCGGGGAGCTGTTTTTT.

The chain joins TRBV10-3 to TRBJ2-1; possibly TRBD2 for D (6 bases). The V and J ends lost 8 bases and 0 bases respectively, with 8 bases between them. The CDR3 runs 13 residues. The germline gives CDR1 ENHRY, CDR2 SYGVKD. The CDR3 DNA is TGTGCCATCCGGGGACTCTCCTACAATGAGCAGTTCTTC. It yields the protein CAIRGLSYNEQFF.

This clone was seen only once. This chain links TRBV18 with TRBJ1-4; D may be TRBD1 (6 bases). Trimming took off 2 bases at V and 7 bases at J, with 17 bases between the two ends. There are 16 residues in the CDR3. Germline loops: CDR1 KGHSH, CDR2 LQKENI. The CDR3 DNA follows: TGTGCCAGCTCACCAGGGCCCAGGGGCGCGGGTGAAAAACTGTTTTTT. Its protein product is CASSPGPRGAGEKLFF.

The genes are TRBV28 and TRBJ2-7; TRBD1 agrees at 12 bases. V was clipped by 5 bases and J by 3 bases; unmatched bases: 5. CDR1 and CDR2 (germline): MDHEN, SYDVKM. The CDR3 is 15 amino acids. As DNA, the CDR3 is TGTGCCAGCAGTCCGGGACAGGGGGCCTTCTACGAGCAGTACGTC. Translating gives CASSPGQGAFYEQYV.

J is TRBJ1-1 and V is TRBV10-1; no clear D. This CDR3 region has 17 residues. V dropped 1 base and J dropped 1 base, with 16 bases sitting between them. From germline, CDR1 is WNHNN and CDR2 SYGVQD (reference sequence). The CDR3 coding sequence is TGCGCCAGCAGTGAGTTTTGGTCGGGAAACAGGAACACTGAAGCTTTCTTT. This codes for CASSEFWSGNRNTEAFF.

There are a few counts of this clone. The J gene is TRBJ1-1, the V gene TRBV28, with D perhaps TRBD1 (5 bases). This CDR3 spans 14 amino acids. The germline V gene has CDR1 MDHEN and CDR2 SYDVKM. Deletions cut 7 bases from V and 1 base from J, with 13 bases between. The CDR3 bases are TGTGCCAGCACCCCGATGGGGGGGAACACTGAAGCTTTCTTT. It specifies CASTPMGGNTEAFF.

Only one count was recorded for this clone. The rearrangement links TRBV18 to TRBJ2-2; 7 nucleotides agree with TRBD1. Germline V gene data show CDR1 as KGHSH and CDR2 as LQKENI. The V segment lost 0 bases and the J segment 3 bases; nucleotides outside the gene matches: 4. The CDR3 runs 16 residues. The CDR3 nucleotides read TGTGCCAGCTCACCACCGAGGGGGCGATACACCGGGGAGCTGTTTTTT. Translation: CASSPPRGRYTGELFF. The full variable domain, with the rest looked up from reference TRBV18 and TRBJ2-2, is NAGVMQNPRHLVRRRGQEARLRCSPMKGHSHVYWYRQLPEEGLKFMVYLQKENIIDESGMPKERFSAEFPKEGPSILRIQQVVRGDSAAYFCASSPPRGRYTGELFFGEGSRLTVL.

The V and J genes are TRBV5-1 and TRBJ2-2, with TRBD2 identical over 14 bases. Germline V lookup: CDR1 SGHRS, CDR2 YFSETQ. V was pared by 5 bases and J by 4 bases, with 10 bases of the junction left unmatched. This CDR3 is built from 18 residues. CDR3 amino acids: CASSYTGTSGGRTGELFF. CDR3 DNA: TGCGCCAGCAGTTACACCGGGACTAGCGGGGGCCGCACCGGGGAGCTGTTTTTT.

V is TRBV19 and J is TRBJ2-1; 7 bases line up with TRBD1. Germline CDR1 reads LNHDA; CDR2 reads SQIVND (reference sequence). Germline trimming cut 5 bases from V and 0 bases from J; bases unmatched to any gene: 13. There are 18 residues in the CDR3. The CDR3 is CASSPLDRALHSYNEQFF. CDR3 nucleotides: TGTGCCAGTAGTCCACTCGACAGGGCCCTACACTCCTACAATGAGCAGTTCTTC.

The CDR3 DNA follows: TGTGCCAGCAGTTCCCGGACTGACTACGAGCAGTACGTC. It specifies CASSSRTDYEQYV. V usage is TRBV28 and J usage is TRBJ2-7; weak D call: TRBD2 (5 bases). The germline V gene encodes CDR1 MDHEN and CDR2 SYDVKM. V was shortened by 4 bases and J by 3 bases, with 10 bases between the two germline ends. The CDR3 is made up of 13 amino acids.

The rearrangement joins TRBV4-1 to TRBJ2-7; no clear D. Trimming stripped 4 bases from V and 2 bases from J, with 12 bases between. This CDR3 spans 14 amino acids. In germline, CDR1 is MGHRA, CDR2 YSYEKL. The DNA of the CDR3 is TGCGCCAGCAGCCTAAGCTACCTCACCTACGAGCAGTACTTC. Translating it yields CASSLSYLTYEQYF.

The chain joins TRBV19 to TRBJ1-4; 7 nucleotides agree with TRBD1. Trimming at V came to 7 bases and at J to 7 bases, leaving 6 bases not matched to a gene. Germline V lookup: CDR1 LNHDA, CDR2 SQIVND (reference sequence). There are 13 residues in the CDR3. CDR3 sequence reads: CASNRDSLEKLFF. CDR3 nucleotide sequence: TGTGCCAGTAACCGGGACAGCCTTGAAAAACTGTTTTTT.

The chain employs TRBV5-4 and TRBJ1-6; D may be TRBD1 (6 bases). V was clipped by 3 bases and J by 3 bases, with 10 bases between them. Germline V gene data show CDR1 as SGHNT and CDR2 as YYREEE (reference sequence). CDR3 length: 15 amino acids. The CDR3, as DNA: TGTGCCAGCAGCTCAGAAGGGGGCTATAATTCACCCCTCCACTTT. It translates to CASSSEGGYNSPLHF. Combining the CDR3 with reference TRBV5-4 and TRBJ1-6 gives the whole variable domain ETGVTQSPTHLIKTRGQQVTLRCSSQSGHNTVSWYQQALGQGPQFIFQYYREEENGRGNFPPRFSGLQFPNYSSELNVNALELDDSALYLCASSSEGGYNSPLHFGNGTRLTVT.

The chain joins TRBV14 to TRBJ2-1; D is unresolved. This CDR3 is built from 16 residues. V was clipped by 0 bases and J by 3 bases, with 12 bases between them. The V gene's germline CDR1 is SGHDN and CDR2 FVKESK. For the CDR3, the DNA is TGTGCCAGCAGCCAAGATCTCTGGAGAAACTACAATGAGCAGTTCTTC. It specifies CASSQDLWRNYNEQFF.

The genes are TRBV4-1 and TRBJ1-1; possible D gene TRBD1, 5 bases. Trimming removed 0 bases at V and 6 bases at J, with 17 bases between. Germline CDR1 is MGHRA and CDR2 is YSYEKL. CDR3 length: 16 residues. The CDR3 DNA reads TGCGCCAGCAGCCAAGAGGTTCACGGAGGGGTCCCTGAAGCTTTCTTT. It codes for CASSQEVHGGVPEAFF.

The rearrangement joins TRBV5-6 to TRBJ1-2, with D possibly TRBD1 on 5 matching bases. CDR1 and CDR2 (germline): SGHDT, YYEEEE. The V gene lost 3 bases and the J gene lost 5 bases, with 11 bases spanning the gap. The CDR3 covers 13 residues. CDR3: CASSYGGGYGYTF. Written as DNA, the CDR3 is TGTGCCAGCAGCTACGGGGGAGGGTATGGCTACACCTTC.

The rearrangement links TRBV4-1 to TRBJ2-4, with 10 nucleotides matching TRBD1. Germline V CDR1 and CDR2: MGHRA, YSYEKL. This CDR3 is 15 amino acids long. Losses at the gene ends were 0 bases for V and 14 bases for J; bases not matched to a gene: 10. DNA of the CDR3: TGCGCCAGCAGCCAAGATCGTATTACCGGGACAGGGGAGTACTTC. Protein: CASSQDRITGTGEYF.